This T cell receptor (beta chain) is from a study of blood T cell repertoires in COVID-19. Overall study context: The origin of the acute and convalescent COVID-19 samples was the United States, Italy and Spain. In each case, the material was cDNA or gDNA derived from T cells, B-cell-depleted T cells, or PBMCs.

The CDR3 loop spans 14 amino acids. The germline gives CDR1 LNHDA, CDR2 SQIVND (reference sequence). V was pared by 4 bases and J by 0 bases, with 4 bases between. As handled by the study authors: Reference gene primers were amplified, and this amplification served to estimate nucleated cell counts. Clones were read by immunoSEQ multiplex PCR, and TCRdb kept only the in-frame ones, dropping some. That table supplies the V and J calls and clone size; D and trimming were determined from the DNA. The sample has 150,000 to 200,000 clones, about four fifths seen once. This receptor was identified in a man younger than 35 with active or convalescent COVID-19. Sequencing was done on a sample of peripheral blood. The chain uses TRBV19 and TRBJ2-6; no definite D call. The CDR3, as DNA: TGTGCCAGTAGTACGAGCTCTGGGGCCAACGTCCTGACTTTC. It codes for CASSTSSGANVLTF.